This T cell receptor (beta chain) comes out of a study of cytomegalovirus exposure and HLA in healthy donors. Study observations and caveats: The study flagged around 160 TCR beta chains as cytomegalovirus-associated. Association of a missense DCLRE1C variant with TCR beta V- and J-gene trimming was reported in a later analysis. Reports credit the classifier with highly specific, highly sensitive diagnosis of cytomegalovirus status.

PCR involved 60 Vbeta and 13 Jbeta primers. Sequenced by immunoSEQ multiplex PCR; TCRdb stores in-frame clones only, minus some. Of 150,000 to 200,000 clones in the sample, roughly 77% were seen once. This clone was seen more than once but under ten times. As yet, its antigen is unknown. The source material was PBMCs. The clonotype originates from a male donor in good health and CMV-seronegative.

The CDR3 loop is CASSLRGNQPQHF. The CDR3 DNA is TGCGCCAGCAGCCTCCGAGGCAATCAGCCCCAGCATTTT. J is TRBJ1-5 and V is TRBV4-1; no reliable D call. CDR1 and CDR2 from the germline V gene are MGHRA and YSYEKL. V was cut by 4 bases and J by 2 bases, with 6 bases left in between. The CDR3 spans 13 residues.